This TCR beta chain was observed in a study of shared clonotypes between healthy human individuals. Assay used: immunoSEQ multiplex PCR; TCRdb lists only in-frame clones, some missing. The table lists about 1.5 million clones, more than 95% of them singletons. General study points: An effect of sequencing depth on clonotype sharing among donors was expected. Larger estimated richness was generally recorded for naive subsets relative to memory subsets.

The CD4+ fraction was divided into a CD45RA+ naive subset and a CD45RA-negative memory subset. On this clone itself: The antigen is undetermined.

The V and J ends lost 3 bases and 9 bases, in that order; junction bases with no gene match: 2. Germline V gene data show CDR1 as SGHRS and CDR2 as YFSETQ. This CDR3 is 13 amino acids long. This clonotype was obtained from a man younger than 40 in good health. This rearrangement joins TRBV5-1 to TRBJ2-1, with 11 bases fitting TRBD1. Input material: naive CD4+ T cells sorted from blood. Subset meaning: CD45RA+ positively selected. CDR3 amino acids: CASSSGQGGEQFF. The CDR3 region has the DNA TGCGCCAGCAGCTCGGGACAGGGGGGTGAGCAGTTCTTC.